Here is one TCR beta chain with its context. The record originates from a study of blood T cell repertoires in COVID-19. About the study: Samples representing acute and convalescent COVID-19 were sourced from the United States, Italy and Spain. The cDNA or gDNA used as material had been derived from T cells, B-cell-depleted T cells, or PBMCs.

The CDR3 sequence is 17 residues long. The germline CDR1 and CDR2 sequences are KGHDR and SFDVKD. Germline trimming cut 3 bases from V and 6 bases from J; bases unmatched to any gene: 7. Study processing details: Using reference gene primer amplification, nucleated cell counts were estimated. Using immunoSEQ multiplex PCR, the repertoire was profiled, and TCRdb retains in-frame clones only, with some absent. The V and J calls and clone size are taken from that table; D and trimming were inferred from the DNA. The sample carries about 230,000 clones, under 90% recorded once. The chain uses TRBV24-1 and TRBJ2-1; TRBD2 matches at 13 bases. This sequence originates from a man aged 50-60 years with COVID-19, enrolled during active disease. Sequencing was carried out using peripheral blood. The chain's CDR3 is CATSDAQLAGGINEQFF. Written as DNA, the CDR3 is TGTGCCACCAGTGATGCACAACTAGCGGGAGGGATCAATGAGCAGTTCTTC.